The 20 T cell receptor beta chains below all came from one sample that was sequenced in a study of CD8 T cells in Susac syndrome. Reverse transcription of roughly 0.5 to 1 ug RNA used random hexamers. TCRdb re-derived calls from the immunoSEQ multiplex PCR reads in MiXCR, one entry per CDR3 protein. The sample carries some 200,000 distinct CDR3 sequences, approximately 95% recorded once. Sample: CD4+ T cells from PBMCs. These receptors originate from a human donor with multiple sclerosis.

This clonotype was detected only once. The chain combines TRBV4-1 with TRBJ2-7; 9 positions match TRBD2. The CDR3 extends over 18 amino acids. Germline values: CDR1 MGHRA, CDR2 YSYEKL. J was trimmed by 1 base and V by 0 bases; bases with no gene match: 10. The CDR3 nucleotides are TGCGCCAGCAGCCAAGATCCTAGCGGGGCTCCCAAATCCTACGAGCAGTACTTC. It encodes CASSQDPSGAPKSYEQYF.

This chain uses TRBV29-1 with TRBJ2-7, with D uncertain. V lost 4 bases to trimming and J lost 2 bases, with 15 bases between them. CDR1 is SQVTM, CDR2 ANQGSEA, per germline. CDR3 length: 14 amino acids. This CDR3 reads CSVALRQATYEQYF. In DNA, the CDR3 is TGCAGCGTTGCTCTCCGGCAGGCAACCTACGAGCAGTACTTC.

J is TRBJ2-6 and V is TRBV3-1; no firm D call. CDR1 is LGHDT, CDR2 YNNKEL, per germline (reference sequence). This CDR3 has 15 amino acids. Trimming took 1 base from V and 2 from J, leaving 6 bases between them. The CDR3 DNA reads as TGTGCCAGCAGCCAAGGGTCTGCTGGGGCCAACGTCCTGACTTTC. Its translation is CASSQGSAGANVLTF.

The chain employs TRBV19 and TRBJ2-5, with 7 positions matching TRBD2. CDR1 and CDR2 from the germline V gene are LNHDA and SQIVND (reference sequence). J gave up 4 bases and V 4 bases, and 3 bases lay outside the gene matches. CDR3 length: 13 amino acids. The CDR3 nucleotides are TGTGCCAGTAGTACAGGGAGGGGAGAGACCCAGTACTTC. Translation gives CASSTGRGETQYF.

The V call is TRBV7-8, the J call TRBJ1-4, with TRBD1 matching 7 bases. With 7 bases clipped from V and 1 base from J, the junction kept 9 bases outside the gene matches. This CDR3 has 16 amino acids. Germline V gives CDR1 SGHVS, CDR2 FQNEAQ. CDR3 coding DNA: TGTGCCAGCATGTACAGGGGTCGGGGAACTAATGAAAAACTGTTTTTT. Residues: CASMYRGRGTNEKLFF.

The V gene is TRBV12-3 or TRBV12-4, the J gene TRBJ2-7; D might be TRBD2 (5 bases). V shed 4 bases and J shed 0 bases, with 10 bases lying between them. This CDR3 spans 14 amino acids. The CDR3 sequence: CASSWTGSSYEQYF. CDR3 DNA sequence: TGTGCCAGCAGTTGGACGGGGAGCTCCTACGAGCAGTACTTC.

V and J are TRBV29-1 and TRBJ2-7; the match to TRBD2 covers 10 bases. V was pared by 4 bases and J by 5 bases, with 8 bases of the junction left unmatched. Germline V gene sequence: CDR1 SQVTM, CDR2 ANQGSEA. The CDR3 has 14 residues. The CDR3 region has the DNA TGCAGCGTTGTCCCCCGACTAGCGGGTAACGAGCAGTACTTC. It translates to CSVVPRLAGNEQYF.

The V call is TRBV3-1, the J call TRBJ2-1; D not certain. The germline gives CDR1 LGHDT, CDR2 YNNKEL (reference sequence). CDR3 size: 12 residues. Trimming removed 0 bases from V and 12 bases from J, with 9 bases in between. CDR3 DNA: TGTGCCAGCAGCCAAGATCTTGCAGGGCAGTTCTTC. It yields the protein CASSQDLAGQFF.

This chain connects TRBV5-1 to TRBJ1-1; possibly TRBD1 for D (5 bases). The CDR3 is 17 amino acids. Trimming stripped 4 bases from V and 0 bases from J, with 19 bases between. Germline lookup yields CDR1 SGHRS and CDR2 YFSETQ. The CDR3 nucleotides are TGCGCCAGCAGCCCATTTCCGGGACGCAACATGAACACTGAAGCTTTCTTT. This codes for CASSPFPGRNMNTEAFF.

V gene TRBV29-1 combines with J gene TRBJ2-7, with 7 positions matching TRBD1. Germline CDR1 and CDR2: SQVTM and ANQGSEA. The CDR3 consists of 12 residues. The CDR3 bases are TGCAGTGCCGGGACAGACATCTACGAGCAGTACTTC. The encoded protein is CSAGTDIYEQYF.

This clonotype was recorded only once. The V gene is TRBV29-1, the J gene TRBJ2-5; TRBD2 aligns across 7 bases. The germline gives CDR1 SQVTM, CDR2 ANQGSEA. J gave up 2 bases and V 6 bases, and 3 bases lay outside the gene matches. This CDR3 has 12 amino acids. The DNA of the CDR3 is TGCAGCGTAAAAGCGGGACAAGAGACCCAGTACTTC. Translated, it gives CSVKAGQETQYF.

The chain uses TRBV3-1 and TRBJ2-4; 8 nucleotides match TRBD2. Germline V CDR1 and CDR2: LGHDT, YNNKEL (reference sequence). The V gene end was trimmed by 3 bases and the J gene end by 7 bases; junction bases not matched to a gene: 8. This CDR3 comprises 15 residues. The CDR3 reads CASSQGKRGRNIQYF. The CDR3 coding sequence is TGTGCCAGCAGCCAGGGTAAGCGGGGGAGGAACATTCAGTACTTC. Filled out from reference TRBV3-1 and TRBJ2-4, the complete variable domain reads DTAVSQTPKYLVTQMGNDKSIKCEQNLGHDTMYWYKQDSKKFLKIMFSYNNKELIINETVPNRFSPKSPDKAHLNLHINSLELGDSAVYFCASSQGKRGRNIQYFGAGTRLSVL.

With respect to this clonotype: The junction and the germline gene differ at one end; a read error may be behind it. The V and J genes are TRBV12-3 or TRBV12-4 and TRBJ2-6; no reliable D call. CDR3 length: 11 residues. The CDR3 coding sequence is TGCCCCGCCCCTGGGGCCAACGTCCTGACTTTC. Its protein product is CPAPGANVLTF.

The CDR3 sequence is CAWSVLAGGYQETQYF. CDR3 bases: TGTGCCTGGAGTGTACTAGCGGGAGGATACCAAGAGACCCAGTACTTC. The gene calls are TRBV30 and TRBJ2-5; 12 positions agree with TRBD2. Germline CDR1 and CDR2: GTSNPN and SVGIG (reference sequence). After removal of 0 bases from V and 0 bases from J, the junction contained 2 bases not matched to a gene. This CDR3 contains 16 residues.

This chain connects TRBV7-9 to TRBJ2-7; D not certain. Germline CDR1 reads SEHNR; CDR2 reads FQNEAQ (reference sequence). There are 12 residues in the CDR3. Trimming stripped 1 base from V and 7 bases from J, with 8 bases between. The CDR3 nucleotides are TGTGCCAGCAGCTTAGAGCTGATTGAGCAGTACTTC. This sequence encodes CASSLELIEQYF.

V gene TRBV5-1 combines with J gene TRBJ2-1, with 13 nucleotides matching TRBD2. V lost 6 bases and J lost 4; bases outside the gene matches: 4. CDR3 length equals 15 residues. The germline gives CDR1 SGHRS, CDR2 YFSETQ. CDR3 coding DNA: TGCGCCAGCACGTCGGGACTAGCGGGATACAATGAGCAGTTCTTC. Its translation is CASTSGLAGYNEQFF.

V and J are TRBV30 and TRBJ2-1; no firm D call. Germline CDR1 reads GTSNPN; CDR2 reads SVGIG (reference sequence). The CDR3 covers 12 residues. V gave up 3 bases and J gave up 1 base, with 4 bases separating them. Written as DNA, the CDR3 is TGTGCCTGGAGACAGTCCTACAATGAGCAGTTCTTC. Residues: CAWRQSYNEQFF. The full variable domain, with the rest looked up from reference TRBV30 and TRBJ2-1, is SQTIHQWPATLVQPVGSPLSLECTVEGTSNPNLYWYRQAAGRGLQLLFYSVGIGQISSEVPQNLSASRPQDRQFILSSKKLLLSDSGFYLCAWRQSYNEQFFGPGTRLTVL.

The rearrangement uses TRBV11-2 and TRBJ2-5; D gene ambiguous. V dropped 2 bases and J dropped 0 bases, with 10 bases sitting between them. CDR3 size: 15 residues. Germline CDR1 reads SGHAT; CDR2 reads FQNNGV. Here the CDR3 DNA reads TGTGCCAGCAGCTTATTGACGGTGTACCAAGAGACCCAGTACTTC. Protein: CASSLLTVYQETQYF. Drawing the rest from reference TRBV11-2 and TRBJ2-5, the complete variable domain is EAGVAQSPRYKIIEKRQSVAFWCNPISGHATLYWYQQILGQGPKLLIQFQNNGVVDDSQLPKDRFSAERLKGVDSTLKIQPAKLEDSAVYLCASSLLTVYQETQYFGPGTRLLVL.

The chain is built from TRBV11-2 and TRBJ2-7; weak D call: TRBD1 (6 bases). The length of the CDR3 is 17 residues. Trimming removed 0 bases at V and 2 bases at J, with 17 bases between. Germline V gene sequence: CDR1 SGHAT, CDR2 FQNNGV. CDR3 protein: CASSLDRVLQGTYEQYF. The CDR3 DNA reads TGTGCCAGCAGCTTAGATCGGGTGTTGCAGGGGACCTACGAGCAGTACTTC.

This clonotype appeared a single time. V and J are TRBV13 and TRBJ1-2; D gene ambiguous. Germline V gives CDR1 PRHDT, CDR2 FYEKMQ (reference sequence). There are 15 residues in the CDR3. V was pared by 3 bases and J by 4 bases, with 15 bases between. The CDR3 reads CASSLADKRLYGYTF. The CDR3 nucleotides are TGTGCCAGCAGCTTGGCCGACAAGAGGCTCTATGGCTACACCTTC.